The source of this T cell receptor (beta chain) is a study of neurological immune-mediated disorders. TCRdb ran MiXCR on the 5' RACE reads and lists one entry per CDR3 protein. Among 100,000 or so distinct CDR3 sequences listed, around 13% were seen once. This CDR3 spans 15 amino acids. Germline lookup yields CDR1 SGHRS and CDR2 YFSETQ. V lost 0 bases and J lost 7, with 16 bases in between. Regarding time point: longitudinal time-point 2. This clonotype was detected ten times or more. Input material: PBMCs. The clonotype was recovered from a female donor with HTLV-1-associated myelopathy (HAM/TSP). The chain uses TRBV5-1 and TRBJ1-2, with D tentatively TRBD1 (5 bases). The CDR3 reads CASSLEVGVGVGYTF. The DNA for the CDR3 is TGCGCCAGCAGCTTGGAGGTGGGGGTTGGTGTTGGCTACACCTTC. The whole variable domain, filled in from reference TRBV5-1 and TRBJ1-2, reads KAGVTQTPRYLIKTRGQQVTLSCSPISGHRSVSWYQQTPGQGLQFLFEYFSETQRNKGNFPGRFSGRQFSNSRSEMNVSTLELGDSALYLCASSLEVGVGVGYTFGSGTRLTVV.